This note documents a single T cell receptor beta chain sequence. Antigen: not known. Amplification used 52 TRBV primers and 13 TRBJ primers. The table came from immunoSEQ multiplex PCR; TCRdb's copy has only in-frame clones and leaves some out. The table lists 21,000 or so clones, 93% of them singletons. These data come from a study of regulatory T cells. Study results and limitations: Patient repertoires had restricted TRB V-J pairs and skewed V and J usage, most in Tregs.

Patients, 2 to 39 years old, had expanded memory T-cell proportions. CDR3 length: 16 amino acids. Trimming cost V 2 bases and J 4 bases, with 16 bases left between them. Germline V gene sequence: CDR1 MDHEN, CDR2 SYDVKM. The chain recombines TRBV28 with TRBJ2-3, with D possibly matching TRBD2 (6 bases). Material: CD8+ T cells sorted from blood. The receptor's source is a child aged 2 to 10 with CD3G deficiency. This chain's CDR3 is CASSLHPGSLADTQYF. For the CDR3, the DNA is TGTGCCAGCAGTTTACATCCCGGGAGTTTAGCAGATACGCAGTATTTT.